This TCR beta chain was identified in a study of T cell responses to AZD1222 COVID-19 vaccine. Findings and caveats of the study: Targeting of unmutated variant regions was reportedly seen in nearly half of spike-specific TCRs.

Worth noting for this clone: The antigen is not known.

Using immunoSEQ multiplex PCR, the repertoire was profiled, and TCRdb retains in-frame clones only, with some absent. The table includes about 110,000 clones, around 84% detected once. The CDR3 totals 14 residues. Looked up from germline, CDR1 is MNHNY and CDR2 is SVGAGI (reference sequence). Trimming pared 8 bases from V and 0 bases from J, leaving 11 bases between. This specimen was peripheral blood, taken on day 0 of AZD1222 vaccination. This receptor was identified in an adult in good health. The V and J genes are TRBV6-6 and TRBJ1-5; D is undetermined. The CDR3 loop is CASDEPYSNQPQHF. The CDR3 DNA reads as TGTGCCAGCGACGAACCATATAGCAATCAGCCCCAGCATTTT.